This TCR beta chain stems from a study of blood T cell repertoires in COVID-19. Turning to the study itself: Specimens from acute and convalescent COVID-19 originated in the United States, Italy and Spain. PBMCs, B-cell-depleted T cells, or T cells provided the cDNA or gDNA that made up the material.

The CDR3 totals 11 residues. V was pared by 5 bases and J by 5 bases, with 4 bases between. Per germline, CDR1 SEHNR and CDR2 FQNEAQ (reference sequence). Study processing details: Reference gene primers were amplified, and this amplification served to estimate nucleated cell counts. Sequencing was performed with immunoSEQ multiplex PCR; in TCRdb, only in-frame clones are kept and a portion is missing. D and trimming were read from the DNA, whereas the V and J calls and clone size are those reported in that table. Altogether 200,000 to 300,000 clones are present, roughly nine tenths being singletons, with the ten largest covering approximately 9.8%.

The genes are TRBV7-9 and TRBJ2-4; no clear D gene. This TCR was sampled from a man aged 35 to 55 who had recovered from COVID-19. The material sequenced was peripheral blood. CDR3 loop: CASSLQNIQYF. For the CDR3, the DNA is TGTGCCAGCAGCCTTCAAAACATTCAGTACTTC.